This T cell receptor (beta chain) came from a study of T cells after yellow fever vaccination. General study findings and limits: Post-booster repertoires again held most primary-vaccination clones (about 96% CD4, 75% to 90% CD8). The appearance of a small share of clonotypes in both CD4 and CD8 compartments was observed.

Trimming removed 5 bases from V and 1 base from J; junction bases left unmatched: 7. Germline CDR1 reads SGHTA; CDR2 reads FQGNSA. This CDR3 spans 16 amino acids. TCRdb passed the 5' RACE reads through MiXCR, listing each CDR3 protein once. Found here are 250,000 or so distinct CDR3 sequences, 6.5% to 7.5% of them singletons; the top ten hold 1% to 1.2%. This clonotype has a handful of counts. Its cognate antigen is unknown. This TCR was recovered from a man aged 25 to 40 who received the YFV17D yellow fever vaccine. Sequences were derived from CD4+ T cells sorted from PBMCs, sampled on the day of the yellow fever booster vaccination. The chain employs TRBV7-2 and TRBJ2-2; TRBD1 matches at 7 bases. The chain's CDR3 is CASSLASGGNTGELFF. CDR3 DNA sequence: TGTGCCAGCAGCCTCGCTTCAGGGGGGAACACCGGGGAGCTGTTTTTT.